Following are 5 T cell receptor beta chains from one sample sequenced in a study of shared clonotypes between healthy human individuals. Naive CD8 populations comprised CD45RO-negative cells positively selected for CCR7, excluding terminally differentiated effector memory CD45RA+ cells. Data came from immunoSEQ multiplex PCR; TCRdb stores just in-frame clones and leaves some out. Among about 870,000 clones, approximately 92% were seen once, and the ten largest hold about 25%. Sequencing used naive CD8+ T cells sorted from blood. All receptors derive from a man aged 25-45 years in good health.

This chain uses TRBV4-1 with TRBJ2-7, with 10 nucleotides matching TRBD1. Germline CDR1 and CDR2: MGHRA and YSYEKL. The V gene end was trimmed by 2 bases and the J gene end by 9 bases; junction bases not matched to a gene: 13. The CDR3 extends over 16 amino acids. CDR3 nucleotide sequence: TGCGCCAGCAGCCAACGACTCGGGACAGGGGCCCTTCGGCAGTACTTC. It translates to CASSQRLGTGALRQYF.

The chain joins TRBV7-2 to TRBJ2-3; no definite D call. The CDR3 has 12 amino acids. The germline V gene has CDR1 SGHTA and CDR2 FQGNSA. V lost 10 bases to trimming and J lost 4 bases, with 12 bases between them. The CDR3 DNA reads as TGTGCCAACAACCCGAGAGCAGATACGCAGTATTTT. Its protein is CANNPRADTQYF.

The chain has TRBV4-3 and TRBJ2-3, with D tentatively TRBD2 (7 bases). Germline CDR1 is LGHNA and CDR2 is YSLEER. Between the trimmed V and J ends, which lost 4 bases and 4 bases, there was a span of 15 bases. The CDR3 is made up of 15 amino acids. CDR3 sequence: CASSLRGGSADTQYF. The DNA for the CDR3 is TGCGCCAGCAGCCTTAGGGGGGGGAGTGCAGATACGCAGTATTTT.

In DNA form, the CDR3 reads TGTGCCAGCACACCCGGGGACAGGGGGTTTGAGGAGCTGTTTTTT. It translates to CASTPGDRGFEELFF. The rearrangement links TRBV2 to TRBJ2-2; 11 nucleotides match TRBD1. V lost 7 bases and J lost 10; bases outside the gene matches: 11. Germline CDR1 and CDR2: SNHLY and FYNNEI. The CDR3 loop spans 15 amino acids.

The V and J genes are TRBV5-1 and TRBJ2-3; the match to TRBD2 covers 11 bases. This CDR3 is 17 amino acids long. Looked up from germline, CDR1 is SGHRS and CDR2 is YFSETQ. V lost 0 bases, J lost 0 bases, and 3 bases stayed unmatched. The chain's CDR3 is CASSLATSGTSTDTQYF. The CDR3 DNA follows: TGCGCCAGCAGCTTGGCGACTAGCGGGACCAGCACAGATACGCAGTATTTT.